This T cell receptor beta chain was obtained from a study of PD-1 blockade in mismatch repair-deficient tumors. Background on the study: Enrolled about 2012-2016, patients had progressing, pretreated mismatch repair-deficient cancers of 12 types.

This CDR3 has 12 residues. CDR1 MNHNY and CDR2 SVGAGI come from the germline V gene (reference sequence). The V segment lost 4 bases and the J segment 5 bases; nucleotides outside the gene matches: 1. The count of this clone is one. Here immunoSEQ multiplex PCR was the method, and the copy in TCRdb shows in-frame clones only, minus some. The sample yields 130,000 or so clones, 86% seen once. The V call is TRBV6-6, the J call TRBJ2-5, with 7 bases identical to TRBD2. This clonotype originated in an adult with mismatch repair-deficient cancer. Material: peripheral blood, obtained 44 weeks after starting pembrolizumab. CDR3: CASSFSGETQYF. The CDR3 nucleotides are TGTGCCAGCAGTTTTAGCGGGGAGACCCAGTACTTC.